Shown below are 32 T cell receptor beta chains from a single sample sequenced in a study of spatial heterogeneity in lung cancer. TCRdb re-analysed the 5' RACE reads in MiXCR, keeping a single row per CDR3 protein. The data contain 5,500 to 8,000 distinct CDR3 sequences, roughly an eighth of them singletons. The time point is: sample taken at primary tumor resection. Their antigen targets remain unknown. Findings and caveats of the study: The study found that expanded intratumoral alpha and beta TCR counts tracked tumor mutation counts.

The starting material was lung tumor tissue, obtained at surgery. The receptors derive from a male donor with early-stage non-small cell lung cancer.

This clonotype is labeled medium-sized. The V gene is TRBV12-3 or TRBV12-4, the J gene TRBJ2-3, with a possible D match to TRBD2 (6 bases). V was shortened by 5 bases and J by 7 bases, with 10 bases between the two germline ends. CDR3 size: 12 residues. The CDR3 loop reads CASSGLLNTQYF. CDR3 sequence (DNA): TGTGCCAGCAGTGGACTATTGAATACGCAGTATTTT.

This clonotype is medium-sized in the sample. The genes are TRBV9 and TRBJ2-3; 7 bases are shared with TRBD2. The CDR3 is 14 residues long. Germline assignment: CDR1 SGDLS and CDR2 YYNGEE. The V segment lost 0 bases and the J segment 3 bases; nucleotides outside the gene matches: 1. CDR3 nucleotides: TGTGCCAGCAGCGTAGAACTAGCGACAGATACGCAGTATTTT. It codes for CASSVELATDTQYF.

This rearrangement joins TRBV11-2 to TRBJ2-7; D remains ambiguous. The germline V and J ends were trimmed by 0 bases and 4 bases, with 10 bases remaining between them. This CDR3 spans 14 amino acids. From germline, CDR1 is SGHAT and CDR2 FQNNGV. CDR3 amino acids: CASSLDRGSYEQYF. The CDR3 DNA sequence: TGTGCCAGCAGCTTAGATCGAGGATCTTACGAGCAGTACTTC.

In its sample, this clonotype was seen many times. The chain uses TRBV7-9 and TRBJ2-3; 9 nucleotides agree with TRBD2. V trimming: 10 bases; J trimming: 0 bases; junction bases outside the gene matches: 8. The CDR3 spans 15 residues. Germline CDR1 reads SEHNR; CDR2 reads FQNEAQ (reference sequence). In nucleotides, the CDR3 is TGTGCCACCTCGGTAGCGGGGGTTAGCACAGATACGCAGTATTTT. Protein product: CATSVAGVSTDTQYF.

This clonotype has ten or more counts. The chain uses TRBV6-2 or TRBV6-3 and TRBJ2-1; 12 bases are shared with TRBD2. This CDR3 has 19 residues. The germline CDR1 and CDR2 sequences are MNHEY and SVGEGT. The J segment lost 2 bases and the V segment lost 0 bases, leaving 8 bases of the junction unmatched. The CDR3 sequence: CASSYSTSGSSPTYNEQFF. The DNA for the CDR3 is TGTGCCAGCAGTTACTCGACTAGCGGGAGCTCCCCTACCTACAATGAGCAGTTCTTC.

This clonotype was observed at least ten times. The chain combines TRBV10-3 with TRBJ2-5; TRBD2 matches at 7 bases. The CDR3 is made up of 14 amino acids. The V gene end was trimmed by 6 bases and the J gene end by 0 bases; junction bases not matched to a gene: 4. Per the germline V gene, CDR1 is ENHRY and CDR2 is SYGVKD. The CDR3 region has the DNA TGTGCCATCAGGCCCAGCGGGAACCAAGAGACCCAGTACTTC. This translates into CAIRPSGNQETQYF.

This clonotype has only a few counts. This chain uses TRBV11-3 with TRBJ2-1, with TRBD2 matching over 9 bases. The CDR3 is made up of 17 amino acids. The ends lost 2 bases at V and 3 bases at J; junction bases unmatched: 8. Looked up from germline, CDR1 is SGHNT and CDR2 is YENEEA. The CDR3 DNA reads TGTGCCAGCAGCTTAAGCGTTAGCGGGGGACTCTACAATGAGCAGTTCTTC. This codes for CASSLSVSGGLYNEQFF. The full variable domain, in which reference TRBV11-3 and TRBJ2-1 provide the parts outside the CDR3, is EAGVVQSPRYKIIEKKQPVAFWCNPISGHNTLYWYLQNLGQGPELLIRYENEEAVDDSQLPKDRFSAERLKGVDSTLKIQPAELGDSAVYLCASSLSVSGGLYNEQFFGPGTRLTVL.

This clonotype was seen only a few times. The rearrangement links TRBV6-1 to TRBJ2-7; D is ambiguous. CDR3 size: 13 residues. CDR1 MNHNS and CDR2 SASEGT come from the germline V gene. The ends were cut back, 6 bases at V and 5 bases at J, with 14 bases in the middle. The CDR3 DNA follows: TGTGCCAGCAGGACCCTCATATTGGACGAGCAGTACTTC. Its translation is CASRTLILDEQYF.

This sequence joins TRBV5-4 and TRBJ2-3; D remains ambiguous. Trimming shortened V by 2 bases and J by 1 base, and 5 bases separated the two germline ends. Germline values: CDR1 SGHNT, CDR2 YYREEE (reference sequence). This CDR3 region has 13 residues. CDR3 in amino acids: CASSFRGTDTQYF. Here the CDR3 DNA reads TGTGCCAGCAGCTTCCGGGGCACAGATACGCAGTATTTT.

The chain employs TRBV4-2 and TRBJ2-7; TRBD2 aligns across 7 bases. In germline, CDR1 is LGHNA, CDR2 YNFKEQ. The CDR3 is 14 residues long. V shed 4 bases and J 5 bases; nucleotides not matched to a gene: 8. Here the CDR3 reads CASSLGPGRDEQYF. CDR3 nucleotides: TGTGCCAGCAGCCTGGGACCGGGGAGGGACGAGCAGTACTTC.

This clonotype showed up just a few times. The rearrangement links TRBV6-6 to TRBJ1-1; D is unclear. Germline lookup yields CDR1 MNHNY and CDR2 SVGAGI (reference sequence). The CDR3 runs 13 residues. Trimming took off 7 bases at V and 2 bases at J, with 11 bases between the two ends. CDR3 nucleotide sequence: TGTGCCAGCACCCCGAAGGGAAACACTGAAGCTTTCTTT. Protein sequence: CASTPKGNTEAFF.

This clonotype is categorized as medium-sized. The V gene is TRBV30, the J gene TRBJ1-5; D not resolved. Per germline, CDR1 GTSNPN and CDR2 SVGIG (reference sequence). The length of the CDR3 is 14 residues. Trimming shortened V by 1 base and J by 4 bases, and 11 bases separated the two germline ends. This chain's CDR3 is CAWSGSSGNQPQHF. The DNA of the CDR3 is TGTGCCTGGAGTGGATCAAGTGGAAATCAGCCCCAGCATTTT.

Many counts were recorded for this clonotype. The chain employs TRBV12-3 or TRBV12-4 and TRBJ1-1; D is unresolved. The V end was cut by 3 bases, the J end by 4 bases, with 12 bases between. The CDR3 contains 14 residues. CDR3 coding DNA: TGTGCCAGCAGTTTGGGCGCTCGAGGCACTGAAGCTTTCTTT. This translates into CASSLGARGTEAFF.

This clonotype was seen repeatedly, ten times or more. The V call is TRBV2, the J call TRBJ1-4; 7 bases are shared with TRBD1. V shed 6 bases, J shed 8 bases, and the junction held 12 bases outside the gene matches. Germline CDR1 is SNHLY and CDR2 is FYNNEI. CDR3 length: 15 amino acids. CDR3 protein: CASSEQGIGGEKLFF. The CDR3 DNA is TGTGCCAGCAGCGAACAGGGGATCGGTGGAGAAAAACTGTTTTTT. Using reference TRBV2 and TRBJ1-4 for the parts outside the CDR3, the full variable domain is EPEVTQTPSHQVTQMGQEVILRCVPISNHLYFYWYRQILGQKVEFLVSFYNNEISEKSEIFDDQFSVERPDGSNFTLKIRSTKLEDSAMYFCASSEQGIGGEKLFFGSGTQLSVL.

This clonotype has at least ten counts. The chain joins TRBV5-1 to TRBJ2-7; tentatively, D is TRBD1 (5 bases). The germline CDR1 and CDR2 sequences are SGHRS and YFSETQ. The V end was cut by 0 bases, the J end by 8 bases, with 18 bases between. CDR3 length: 15 amino acids. This chain's CDR3 is CASSLEPLDPGKQYF. In DNA form, the CDR3 reads TGCGCCAGCAGCTTGGAACCCCTCGATCCAGGGAAGCAGTACTTC.

Relative to its sample, this clonotype is medium-sized. The chain combines TRBV24-1 with TRBJ2-1, with TRBD2 identical over 7 bases. From germline, CDR1 is KGHDR and CDR2 SFDVKD. This CDR3 has 19 residues. With 8 bases clipped from V and 2 bases from J, the junction kept 20 bases outside the gene matches. The CDR3 loop reads CATTPSLKLARNPYNEQFF. In DNA form, the CDR3 reads TGTGCCACCACTCCATCCCTGAAACTAGCGCGAAACCCCTACAATGAGCAGTTCTTC.

The chain employs TRBV7-8 and TRBJ1-6; tentatively, D is TRBD1 (5 bases). Germline V gives CDR1 SGHVS, CDR2 FQNEAQ. The CDR3 totals 16 residues. The V end lost 1 base, the J end lost 10 bases, and 17 bases lay between the germline ends. Written as DNA, the CDR3 is TGTGCCAGCAGCTTAGAGGGCAGGGCGGTGGGATCACCCCTCCACTTT. Amino acids: CASSLEGRAVGSPLHF. Full variable domain (outside the CDR3, taken from reference TRBV7-8 and TRBJ1-6): GAGVSQSPRYKVAKRGQDVALRCDPISGHVSLFWYQQALGQGPEFLTYFQNEAQLDKSGLPSDRFFAERPEGSVSTLKIQRTQQEDSAVYLCASSLEGRAVGSPLHFGNGTRLTVT.

This clonotype was counted only a few times. The V gene is TRBV29-1, the J gene TRBJ2-1, with 12 bases identical to TRBD1. The CDR3 totals 14 residues. Germline V lookup: CDR1 SQVTM, CDR2 ANQGSEA. J lost 8 bases, V lost 6 bases, and 8 bases had no gene match. Written as DNA, the CDR3 is TGCAGCGTGCAACCGGGACAGGGGGCGTATGAGCAGTTCTTC. It encodes CSVQPGQGAYEQFF.

In its sample, this clonotype was seen a few times. The chain joins TRBV20-1 to TRBJ2-3, with 10 bases lining up with TRBD2. CDR1 DFQATT and CDR2 SNEGSKA come from the germline V gene (reference sequence). V dropped 2 bases and J dropped 3; count of bases not matched to a gene: 5. The CDR3 sequence is 15 residues long. The CDR3 region has the DNA TGCAGTGCTAGATTTCTAGCGGGAGCAACAGATACGCAGTATTTT. This encodes CSARFLAGATDTQYF.

This clonotype was counted ten times or more. The chain employs TRBV18 and TRBJ2-7; D unclear. The germline gives CDR1 KGHSH, CDR2 LQKENI. Trimming removed 3 bases from V and 3 bases from J, with 9 bases in between. The CDR3 totals 13 residues. In DNA form, the CDR3 reads TGTGCCAGCTCACCTGCGAAGGACTACGAGCAGTACTTC. Protein: CASSPAKDYEQYF. Full variable domain (remainder filled in from reference TRBV18 and TRBJ2-7): NAGVMQNPRHLVRRRGQEARLRCSPMKGHSHVYWYRQLPEEGLKFMVYLQKENIIDESGMPKERFSAEFPKEGPSILRIQQVVRGDSAAYFCASSPAKDYEQYFGPGTRLTVT.

This clonotype rates as medium-sized. The chain employs TRBV23-1 and TRBJ1-2; D gene unclear. TRBV23-1 counts as an open reading frame of uncertain function. V was pared by 2 bases and J by 6 bases, with 22 bases between. The length of the CDR3 is 17 residues. Here the CDR3 reads CASSQIPPLLGVNGYTF. In DNA, the CDR3 is TGCGCCAGCAGTCAAATCCCTCCGCTCCTTGGGGTTAATGGCTACACCTTC.

This chain connects TRBV20-1 to TRBJ2-3, with TRBD2 identical over 12 bases. The CDR3 covers 15 residues. V gave up 3 bases and J gave up 3 bases; unmatched junction bases: 4. Germline V gene sequence: CDR1 DFQATT, CDR2 SNEGSKA (reference sequence). CDR3 sequence: CSASRLAGETDTQYF. In nucleotides, the CDR3 is TGCAGTGCTAGTAGACTAGCGGGAGAGACAGATACGCAGTATTTT.

A few counts support this clonotype. The V gene is TRBV6-2 or TRBV6-3, the J gene TRBJ2-5; TRBD2 aligns across 8 bases. Per germline, CDR1 MNHEY and CDR2 SVGEGT. The CDR3 spans 14 residues. V was pared by 5 bases and J by 5 bases, with 7 bases of the junction left unmatched. CDR3 sequence reads: CASSPGLEIETQYF. DNA of the CDR3: TGTGCCAGCAGTCCGGGACTAGAGATCGAGACCCAGTACTTC.

Ten or more counts support this clonotype. The chain employs TRBV24-1 and TRBJ2-7; D may match TRBD1 or TRBD2 (6 bases each). This CDR3 has 15 residues. CDR1 is KGHDR, CDR2 SFDVKD, per germline. V was shortened by 10 bases and J by 3 bases, with 21 bases between the two germline ends. DNA of the CDR3: TGTGCCACGTCTTCGGGGGCAGCGATTATCTACGAGCAGTACTTC. Translating gives CATSSGAAIIYEQYF.

This clonotype is classed as large. This chain links TRBV18 with TRBJ1-2; a weak D match, TRBD1 (6 bases). Trimming took off 4 bases at V and 4 bases at J, with 13 bases between the two ends. The CDR3 has 14 amino acids. Germline V gene data show CDR1 as KGHSH and CDR2 as LQKENI. The CDR3 coding sequence is TGTGCCAGCTCACATGGACAGAGCTCCTATGGCTACACCTTC. Its translation: CASSHGQSSYGYTF.

This clonotype was observed at least ten times. V and J are TRBV7-2 and TRBJ1-5, with D possibly TRBD1 on 6 matching bases. V lost 4 bases to trimming and J lost 4 bases, with 20 bases between them. Germline V gives CDR1 SGHTA, CDR2 FQGNSA. The CDR3 is 17 residues long. For the CDR3, the DNA is TGTGCCAGCAGCTCTAGGACAGCTAGCTTGGGTAATCAGCCCCAGCATTTT. This gives the protein CASSSRTASLGNQPQHF. Supplemented by reference TRBV7-2 and TRBJ1-5, the full variable domain reads GAGVSQSPSNKVTEKGKDVELRCDPISGHTALYWYRQSLGQGLEFLIYFQGNSAPDKSGLPSDRFSAERTGGSVSTLTIQRTQQEDSAVYLCASSSRTASLGNQPQHFGDGTRLSIL.

The chain couples TRBV12-3 or TRBV12-4 to TRBJ2-2; possibly TRBD2 for D (5 bases). This CDR3 contains 15 residues. Between the trimmed V and J ends, which lost 0 bases and 0 bases, there was a span of 5 bases. In nucleotides, the CDR3 is TGTGCCAGCAGTTTAGCGGGAGCGAACACCGGGGAGCTGTTTTTT. Its protein product is CASSLAGANTGELFF.

This clonotype was seen at least ten times. V and J are TRBV20-1 and TRBJ1-2, with 9 bases matching TRBD1. Germline CDR1 and CDR2: DFQATT and SNEGSKA (reference sequence). This CDR3 spans 14 amino acids. V was clipped by 5 bases and J by 3 bases; unmatched bases: 7. The CDR3 DNA reads TGCAGTGCTCCGGGACAGGGTGTGGACTATGGCTACACCTTC. Translated, it gives CSAPGQGVDYGYTF.

This chain joins TRBV12-3 or TRBV12-4 and TRBJ1-5; D unclear. V lost 3 bases, J lost 4 bases, and 7 bases lay in between. There are 13 residues in the CDR3. The CDR3: CASSLTGNQPQHF. In DNA, the CDR3 is TGTGCCAGCAGTTTGACTGGGAATCAGCCCCAGCATTTT.

This clonotype is classed as medium-sized. This rearrangement joins TRBV30 to TRBJ2-1; no firm D call. The V gene's germline CDR1 is GTSNPN and CDR2 SVGIG (reference sequence). The length of the CDR3 is 13 residues. Trimming removed 2 bases at V and 7 bases at J, with 12 bases between. CDR3 loop: CAWSLMNGNEQFF. Written as DNA, the CDR3 is TGTGCCTGGAGTCTTATGAACGGTAATGAGCAGTTCTTC.

Judged by abundance, this clonotype is medium-sized. The chain combines TRBV6-5 with TRBJ1-3; unclear D gene. CDR3 length: 11 amino acids. Trimming removed 2 bases from V and 7 bases from J, with 3 bases in between. In germline, CDR1 is MNHEY, CDR2 SVGAGI. The CDR3 sequence: CASSYRNTIYF. The CDR3 region has the DNA TGTGCCAGCAGTTACCGTAACACCATATATTTT.

This clonotype occurred many times. The CDR3 loop reads CASSPLEGYTEAFF. CDR3 bases: TGCGCCAGCAGCCCCCTTGAGGGTTACACTGAAGCTTTCTTT. This chain links TRBV4-1 with TRBJ1-1; D is undetermined. The CDR3 sequence is 14 residues long. Germline V lookup: CDR1 MGHRA, CDR2 YSYEKL. With 4 bases removed from V and 3 bases from J, the gap between germline ends came to 12 bases.